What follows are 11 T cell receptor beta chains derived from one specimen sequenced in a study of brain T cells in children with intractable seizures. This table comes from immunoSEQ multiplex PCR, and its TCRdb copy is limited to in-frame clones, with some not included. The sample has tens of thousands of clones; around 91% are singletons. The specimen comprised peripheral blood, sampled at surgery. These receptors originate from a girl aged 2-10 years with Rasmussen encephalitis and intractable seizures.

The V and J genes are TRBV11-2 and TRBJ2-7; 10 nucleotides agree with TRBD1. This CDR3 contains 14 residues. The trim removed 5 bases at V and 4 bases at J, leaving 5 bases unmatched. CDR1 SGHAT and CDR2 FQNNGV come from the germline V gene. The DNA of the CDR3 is TGTGCCAGCAGCGCAGGGACAGGGGATTACGAGCAGTACTTC. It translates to CASSAGTGDYEQYF.

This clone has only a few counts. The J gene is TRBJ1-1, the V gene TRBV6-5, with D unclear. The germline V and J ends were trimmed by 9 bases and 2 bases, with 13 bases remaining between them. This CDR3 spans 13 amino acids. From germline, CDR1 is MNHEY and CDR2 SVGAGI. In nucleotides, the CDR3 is TGTGCCAGTGGCCAGGTAGGAAACACTGAAGCTTTCTTT. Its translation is CASGQVGNTEAFF.

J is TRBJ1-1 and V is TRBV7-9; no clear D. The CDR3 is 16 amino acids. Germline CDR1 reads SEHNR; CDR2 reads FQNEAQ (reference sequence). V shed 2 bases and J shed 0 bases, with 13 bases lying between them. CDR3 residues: CASSLSRTGMNTEAFF. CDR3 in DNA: TGTGCCAGCAGCTTATCAAGGACGGGCATGAACACTGAAGCTTTCTTT. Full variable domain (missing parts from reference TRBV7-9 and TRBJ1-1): DTGVSQNPRHKITKRGQNVTFRCDPISEHNRLYWYRQTLGQGPEFLTYFQNEAQLEKSRLLSDRFSAERPKGSFSTLEIQRTEQGDSAMYLCASSLSRTGMNTEAFFGQGTRLTVV.

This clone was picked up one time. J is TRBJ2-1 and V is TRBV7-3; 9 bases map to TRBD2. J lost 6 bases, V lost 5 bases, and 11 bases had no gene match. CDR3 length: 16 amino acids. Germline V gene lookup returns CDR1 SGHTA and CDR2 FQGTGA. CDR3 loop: CASSLRPGTSRNEQFF. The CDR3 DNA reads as TGTGCCAGCAGCCTCCGCCCGGGGACTAGCCGCAATGAGCAGTTCTTC.

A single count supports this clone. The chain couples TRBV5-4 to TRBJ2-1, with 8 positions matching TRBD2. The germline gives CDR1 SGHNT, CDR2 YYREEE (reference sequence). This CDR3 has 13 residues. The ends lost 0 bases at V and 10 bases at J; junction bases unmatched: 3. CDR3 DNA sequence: TGTGCCAGCAGCTTGGTGGTAGCGGGGGAGCAGTTCTTC. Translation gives CASSLVVAGEQFF. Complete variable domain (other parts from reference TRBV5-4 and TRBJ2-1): ETGVTQSPTHLIKTRGQQVTLRCSSQSGHNTVSWYQQALGQGPQFIFQYYREEENGRGNFPPRFSGLQFPNYSSELNVNALELDDSALYLCASSLVVAGEQFFGPGTRLTVL.

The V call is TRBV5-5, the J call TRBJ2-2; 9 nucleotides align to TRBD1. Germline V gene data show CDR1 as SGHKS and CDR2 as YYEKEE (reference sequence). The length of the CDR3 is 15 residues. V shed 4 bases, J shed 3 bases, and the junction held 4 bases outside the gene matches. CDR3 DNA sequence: TGTGCCAGCAGCCCCGGGACAGGGCACACCGGGGAGCTGTTTTTT. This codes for CASSPGTGHTGELFF.

The chain's CDR3 is CAWKGRMNTEAFF. The DNA for the CDR3 is TGTGCCTGGAAAGGAAGGATGAACACTGAAGCTTTCTTT. The V gene is TRBV30, the J gene TRBJ1-1; D remains ambiguous. CDR3 length equals 13 residues. CDR1 and CDR2 from the germline V gene are GTSNPN and SVGIG (reference sequence). The germline V and J ends were trimmed by 4 bases and 0 bases, with 9 bases remaining between them. Full variable domain (outside the CDR3, taken from reference TRBV30 and TRBJ1-1): SQTIHQWPATLVQPVGSPLSLECTVEGTSNPNLYWYRQAAGRGLQLLFYSVGIGQISSEVPQNLSASRPQDRQFILSSKKLLLSDSGFYLCAWKGRMNTEAFFGQGTRLTVV.

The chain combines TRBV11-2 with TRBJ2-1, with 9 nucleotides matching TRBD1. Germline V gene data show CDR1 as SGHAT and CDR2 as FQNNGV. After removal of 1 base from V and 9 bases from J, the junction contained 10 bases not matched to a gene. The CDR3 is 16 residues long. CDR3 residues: CASSLVFGQGSGEQFF. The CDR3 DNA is TGTGCCAGCAGCTTAGTTTTCGGACAGGGGTCGGGTGAGCAGTTCTTC.

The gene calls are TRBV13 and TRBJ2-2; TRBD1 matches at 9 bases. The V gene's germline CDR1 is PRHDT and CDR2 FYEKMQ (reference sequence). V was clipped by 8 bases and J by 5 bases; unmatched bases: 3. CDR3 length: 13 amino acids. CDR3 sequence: CASRDRATGELFF. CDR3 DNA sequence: TGTGCCAGCCGGGACAGGGCGACCGGGGAGCTGTTTTTT.

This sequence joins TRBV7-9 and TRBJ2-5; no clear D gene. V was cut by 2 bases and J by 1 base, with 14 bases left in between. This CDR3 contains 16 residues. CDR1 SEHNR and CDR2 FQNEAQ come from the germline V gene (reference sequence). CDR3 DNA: TGTGCCAGCAGCTTATCCCGGACGGGCCCCCAAGAGACCCAGTACTTC. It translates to CASSLSRTGPQETQYF.

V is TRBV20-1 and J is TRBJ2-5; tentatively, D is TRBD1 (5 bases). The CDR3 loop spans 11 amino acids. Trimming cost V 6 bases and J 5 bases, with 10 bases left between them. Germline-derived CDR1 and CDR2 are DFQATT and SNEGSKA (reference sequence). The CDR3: CSAYHRETQYF. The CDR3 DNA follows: TGCAGTGCCTACCACAGGGAGACCCAGTACTTC.